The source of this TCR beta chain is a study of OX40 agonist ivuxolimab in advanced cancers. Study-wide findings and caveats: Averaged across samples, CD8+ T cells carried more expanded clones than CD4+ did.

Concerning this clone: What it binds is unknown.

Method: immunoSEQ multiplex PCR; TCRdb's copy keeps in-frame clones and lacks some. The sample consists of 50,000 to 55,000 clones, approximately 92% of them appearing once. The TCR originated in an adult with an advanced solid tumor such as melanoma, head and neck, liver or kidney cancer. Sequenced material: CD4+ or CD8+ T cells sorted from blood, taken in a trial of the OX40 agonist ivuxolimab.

The CDR3 DNA follows: TGTGCCATCAGTGGGAGAGCGGGAGGGACAGATACGCAGTATTTT. Residues: CAISGRAGGTDTQYF. V and J are TRBV10-3 and TRBJ2-3; 10 bases fit TRBD2. Germline CDR1 and CDR2: ENHRY and SYGVKD. The CDR3 is 15 residues long. V shed 4 bases, J shed 3 bases, and the junction held 4 bases outside the gene matches.